The 16 T cell receptor beta chains below all came from one sample that was sequenced in a study of shared clonotypes between healthy human individuals. Assay used: immunoSEQ multiplex PCR; TCRdb lists only in-frame clones, some missing. Of about half a million clones in the sample, 75% to 80% were seen once. Input material: PBMCs. The origin of the receptors is a woman between 40 and 50 years old in good health. Some clones in this sample may be carry-over from other donors' samples.

This clone was observed once. The chain recombines TRBV6-5 with TRBJ1-4, with D unresolved. Trimming took off 4 bases at V and 5 bases at J, with 14 bases between the two ends. CDR1 is MNHEY and CDR2 is SVGAGI in the germline V gene. The CDR3 runs to 15 residues. The CDR3 bases are TGTGCCAGCAGTTCCCCGGGAGGGCCAAATGAAAAACTGTTTTTT. This translates into CASSSPGGPNEKLFF.

As for this clone: It is likely a read error: a sequence one base away is far more abundant. J is TRBJ2-5 and V is TRBV11-2, with D possibly TRBD1 on 6 matching bases. The end of the DNA fits TRBJ2-7 better, so the J call may be wrong. Germline V lookup: CDR1 SGHAT, CDR2 FQNNGV. The CDR3 runs to 13 residues. The CDR3 protein is CASSLTGSHEQYF. CDR3 sequence (DNA): TGTGCCAGCAGCTTAACAGGGTCCCACGAGCAGTACTTC.

The table lists this clone with a few counts. The chain has TRBV6-1 and TRBJ2-5; D unclear. CDR3 length: 13 residues. Germline CDR1 reads MNHNS; CDR2 reads SASEGT. V was trimmed by 4 bases and J by 8 bases, leaving 14 bases between them. CDR3 amino acids: CASSGAGPGTQYF. Written as DNA, the CDR3 is TGTGCCAGCAGTGGGGCAGGTCCGGGTACCCAGTACTTC.

CDR3 sequence: CASSNPGQPNEKLFF. The CDR3 DNA sequence: TGTGCCAGCAGCAACCCGGGACAGCCTAATGAAAAACTGTTTTTT. The chain carries TRBV5-6 and TRBJ1-4, with 7 bases fitting TRBD1. Germline V gives CDR1 SGHDT, CDR2 YYEEEE. V was clipped by 4 bases and J by 3 bases; unmatched bases: 6. The CDR3 runs to 15 residues.

This sequence joins TRBV10-2 and TRBJ1-1; D not certain. This CDR3 contains 11 residues. CDR1 and CDR2 from the germline V gene are WSHSY and SAAADI. Trimming cost V 7 bases and J 8 bases, with 11 bases left between them. In nucleotides, the CDR3 is TGCGCCAGCACCGCTTATAGGGAAGCTTTCTTT. It codes for CASTAYREAFF.

The CDR3 DNA is TGTGCCAGCAGCCCGGGTTCGCCGGGCCGAAGAGCCTATGGCTACACCTTC. Translation gives CASSPGSPGRRAYGYTF. The chain joins TRBV5-4 to TRBJ1-2; D unresolved. The CDR3 loop spans 17 amino acids. The germline V and J ends were trimmed by 4 bases and 4 bases, with 23 bases remaining between them. The germline V gene encodes CDR1 SGHNT and CDR2 YYREEE (reference sequence).

This rearrangement joins TRBV7-9 to TRBJ2-1, with 9 bases aligning to TRBD2. Looked up from germline, CDR1 is SEHNR and CDR2 is FQNEAQ (reference sequence). Trimming took 1 base from V and 15 from J; bases not matched to a gene: 7. The CDR3 sequence is 13 residues long. The CDR3 region is CASSLVLAGGAFF. CDR3 sequence (DNA): TGTGCCAGCAGCTTAGTTCTGGCGGGAGGGGCGTTCTTC.

This clone was detected many times. The same CDR3 can be traced to other DNA sequences in this sample. The CDR3 DNA reads TGTGCCAGCAGTAGCGGACTAGCGGGAGAACAGGAGACCCAGTACTTC. Translating it yields CASSSGLAGEQETQYF. The chain uses TRBV2 and TRBJ2-5; TRBD2 agrees at 13 bases. The CDR3 contains 16 residues. The J segment lost 5 bases and the V segment lost 5 bases, leaving 8 bases of the junction unmatched. Per germline, CDR1 SNHLY and CDR2 FYNNEI.

This sequence joins TRBV6-5 and TRBJ2-5, with D maybe TRBD1 (6 bases). V lost 1 base to trimming and J lost 9 bases, with 15 bases between them. The CDR3 extends over 14 amino acids. Looked up from germline, CDR1 is MNHEY and CDR2 is SVGAGI. CDR3 DNA: TGTGCCAGCAGTTACTTAGTACAGGGAAACCCCCAGTACTTC. As protein: CASSYLVQGNPQYF.

This clone was observed a few times. CDR3 DNA: TGCGCCAGCAGTGAGCAGGGGACCTATGGCTACACCTTC. It translates to CASSEQGTYGYTF. This chain connects TRBV10-2 to TRBJ1-2, with D perhaps TRBD1 (6 bases). V was cut by 2 bases and J by 4 bases, with 8 bases left in between. Germline V gives CDR1 WSHSY, CDR2 SAAADI. CDR3 length: 13 residues.

As for this clone: This may stem from a read error, because a much larger clone lies one nucleotide away. This sample also contains other DNA sequences that code for the same CDR3. The rearrangement joins TRBV7-3 to TRBJ2-3; possible D gene TRBD2, 6 bases. Germline CDR1 SGHTA, CDR2 FQGTGA. This CDR3 comprises 14 residues. CDR3 sequence: CASSLGLSTDTQYF. The CDR3 coding sequence is TGCGCCAGCAGCTTAGGACTATCCACAGATACGCAGTATTTT.

V usage is TRBV18 and J usage is TRBJ1-5, with D unclear. The CDR3 has 15 amino acids. Trimming cost V 0 bases and J 5 bases, with 11 bases left between them. Per germline, CDR1 KGHSH and CDR2 LQKENI. The CDR3 spells CASSPPDGIHQPQHF. Written as DNA, the CDR3 is TGTGCCAGCTCACCACCCGACGGAATTCATCAGCCCCAGCATTTT.

This chain connects TRBV5-6 to TRBJ2-7; D possibly corresponds to TRBD2 (5 bases). Between the trimmed V and J ends, which lost 7 bases and 1 base, there was a span of 15 bases. The CDR3 runs to 14 residues. Germline CDR1 and CDR2: SGHDT and YYEEEE. The CDR3 DNA sequence: TGTGCCAGCGCCCGAGTGGGGAGTTCCTACGAGCAGTACTTC. Translating gives CASARVGSSYEQYF.

Notes on this clone: At one boundary the junction diverges from the germline segment, which might be a read error. V usage is TRBV6-1 and J usage is TRBJ2-2, with TRBD1 matching over 8 bases. The CDR3 runs 17 residues. The germline CDR1 and CDR2 sequences are MNHNS and SASEGT. CDR3 sequence (DNA): TGTGCCAGCAGTGAAGCGCTTGGGGACAGGAACAGCGGGGAGCTGTTTTTT. Its protein product is CASSEALGDRNSGELFF.

V usage is TRBV28 and J usage is TRBJ1-4, with TRBD1 matching over 8 bases. The CDR3 covers 13 residues. CDR1 and CDR2 from the germline V gene are MDHEN and SYDVKM. V lost 11 bases and J lost 7; bases outside the gene matches: 9. This CDR3 is CAGKDRAVEKLFF. The CDR3 region has the DNA TGTGCCGGGAAGGACAGGGCGGTTGAAAAACTGTTTTTT.

The chain carries TRBV7-6 and TRBJ2-7; TRBD1 agrees at 7 bases. CDR3 length equals 14 residues. Trimming removed 5 bases from V and 4 bases from J; junction bases left unmatched: 8. The V gene's germline CDR1 is SGHVS and CDR2 FNYEAQ. The CDR3 DNA follows: TGTGCCAGCAGCGTAGACAGGGACCTTTACGAGCAGTACTTC. Translated, it gives CASSVDRDLYEQYF.